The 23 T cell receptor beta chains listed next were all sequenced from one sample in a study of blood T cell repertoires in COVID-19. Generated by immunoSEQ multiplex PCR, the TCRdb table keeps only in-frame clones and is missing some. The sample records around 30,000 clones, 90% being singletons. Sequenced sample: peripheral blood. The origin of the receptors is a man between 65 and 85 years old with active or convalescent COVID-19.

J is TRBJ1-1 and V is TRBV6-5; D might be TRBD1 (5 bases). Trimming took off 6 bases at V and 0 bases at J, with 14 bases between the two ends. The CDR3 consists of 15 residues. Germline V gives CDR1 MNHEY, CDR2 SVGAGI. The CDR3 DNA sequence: TGTGCCAGCAGACAAACGACAGTCATGAACACTGAAGCTTTCTTT. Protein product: CASRQTTVMNTEAFF.

CDR3 protein: CASSEASGRQGGSYNEQFF. The CDR3 DNA reads as TGTGCCAGCAGTGAAGCGTCTGGCAGGCAAGGGGGCTCCTACAATGAGCAGTTCTTC. The chain uses TRBV6-1 and TRBJ2-1, with D perhaps matching TRBD1 (6 bases). Germline CDR1 reads MNHNS; CDR2 reads SASEGT. The germline V and J ends were trimmed by 0 bases and 0 bases, with 18 bases remaining between them. CDR3 length equals 19 residues.

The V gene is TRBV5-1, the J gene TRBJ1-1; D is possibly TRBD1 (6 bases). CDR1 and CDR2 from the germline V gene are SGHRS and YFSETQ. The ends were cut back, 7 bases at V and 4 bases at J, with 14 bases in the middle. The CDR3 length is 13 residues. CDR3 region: CASGGGSITEAFF. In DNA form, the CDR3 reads TGCGCCAGCGGTGGGGGCTCTATCACTGAAGCTTTCTTT.

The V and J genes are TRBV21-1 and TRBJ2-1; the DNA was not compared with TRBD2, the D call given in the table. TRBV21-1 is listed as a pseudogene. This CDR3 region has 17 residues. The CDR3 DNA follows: TGTGCCAGCAGCTCCCCGCGACTAGCGGGAGGGCCGCATGAGCAGTTCTTC. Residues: CASSSPRLAGGPHEQFF.

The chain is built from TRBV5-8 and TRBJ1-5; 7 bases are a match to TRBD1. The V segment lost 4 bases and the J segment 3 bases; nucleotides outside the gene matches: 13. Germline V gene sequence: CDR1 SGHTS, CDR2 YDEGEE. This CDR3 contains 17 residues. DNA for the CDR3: TGTGCCAGCAGCCCTCAATATACAGGGGTTCCCAATCAGCCCCAGCATTTT. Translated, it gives CASSPQYTGVPNQPQHF.

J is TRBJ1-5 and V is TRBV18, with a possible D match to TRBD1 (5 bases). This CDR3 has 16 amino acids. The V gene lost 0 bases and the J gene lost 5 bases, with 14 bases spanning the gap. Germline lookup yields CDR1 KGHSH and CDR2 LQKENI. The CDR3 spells CASSPPGAVGDQPQHF. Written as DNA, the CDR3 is TGTGCCAGCTCACCACCGGGTGCAGTAGGGGATCAGCCCCAGCATTTT.

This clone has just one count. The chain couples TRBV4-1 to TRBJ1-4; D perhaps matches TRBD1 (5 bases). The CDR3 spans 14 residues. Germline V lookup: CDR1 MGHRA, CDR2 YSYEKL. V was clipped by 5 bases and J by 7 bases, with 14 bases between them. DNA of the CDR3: TGCGCCAGCAGCTCCGCCGGGGGGATTGAAAAACTGTTTTTT. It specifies CASSSAGGIEKLFF.

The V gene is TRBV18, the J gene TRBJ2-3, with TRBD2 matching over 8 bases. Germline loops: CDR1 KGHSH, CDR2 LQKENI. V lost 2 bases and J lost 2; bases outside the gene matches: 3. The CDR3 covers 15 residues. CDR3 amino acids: CASSPTSGTTDTQYF. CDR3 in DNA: TGTGCCAGCTCACCAACTAGCGGTACCACAGATACGCAGTATTTT.

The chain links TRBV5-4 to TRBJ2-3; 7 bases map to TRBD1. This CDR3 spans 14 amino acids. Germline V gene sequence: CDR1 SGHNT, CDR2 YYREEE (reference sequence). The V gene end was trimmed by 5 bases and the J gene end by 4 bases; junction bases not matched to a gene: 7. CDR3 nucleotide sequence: TGTGCCAGCAGGGCATCGAGGGGGCCAGATACGCAGTATTTT. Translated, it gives CASRASRGPDTQYF.

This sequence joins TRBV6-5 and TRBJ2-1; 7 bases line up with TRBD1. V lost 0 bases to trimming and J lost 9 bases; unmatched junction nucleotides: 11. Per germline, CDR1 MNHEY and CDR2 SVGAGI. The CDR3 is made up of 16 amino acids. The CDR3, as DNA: TGTGCCAGCAGTTACTCGATGGATCGGACAGGCTGTGAGCAGTTCTTC. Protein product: CASSYSMDRTGCEQFF.

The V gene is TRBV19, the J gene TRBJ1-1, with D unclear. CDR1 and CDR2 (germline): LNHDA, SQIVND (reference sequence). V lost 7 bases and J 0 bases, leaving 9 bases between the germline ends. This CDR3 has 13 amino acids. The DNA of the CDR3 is TGTGCCAGTATGGCCACCATGAACACTGAAGCTTTCTTT. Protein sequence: CASMATMNTEAFF.

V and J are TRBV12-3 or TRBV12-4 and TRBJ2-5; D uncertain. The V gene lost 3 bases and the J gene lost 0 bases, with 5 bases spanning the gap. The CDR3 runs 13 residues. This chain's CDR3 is CASSLSNQETQYF. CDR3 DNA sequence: TGTGCCAGCAGTTTGTCTAACCAAGAGACCCAGTACTTC.

This CDR3 is CASSYSSAADQKLFF. The CDR3 region has the DNA TGTGCCAGCAGTTACTCGAGCGCGGCGGATCAAAAACTGTTTTTT. This chain connects TRBV6-5 to TRBJ1-4; D is undetermined. The germline CDR1 and CDR2 sequences are MNHEY and SVGAGI. V lost 0 bases, J lost 9 bases, and 14 bases lay in between. CDR3 length: 15 residues.

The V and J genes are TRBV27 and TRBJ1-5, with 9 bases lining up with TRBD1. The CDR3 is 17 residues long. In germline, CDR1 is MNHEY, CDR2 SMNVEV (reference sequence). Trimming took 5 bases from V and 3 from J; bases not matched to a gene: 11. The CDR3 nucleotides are TGTGCCAGCAGTACCTTATCGGGGACAGGGCTCAATCAGCCCCAGCATTTT. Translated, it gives CASSTLSGTGLNQPQHF.

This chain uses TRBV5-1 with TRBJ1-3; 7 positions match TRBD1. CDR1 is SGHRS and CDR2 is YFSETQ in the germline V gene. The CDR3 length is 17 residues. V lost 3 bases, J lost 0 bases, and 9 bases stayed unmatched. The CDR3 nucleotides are TGCGCCAGCAGCTGGAGCGGACAGGCTGACTCTGGAAACACCATATATTTT. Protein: CASSWSGQADSGNTIYF.

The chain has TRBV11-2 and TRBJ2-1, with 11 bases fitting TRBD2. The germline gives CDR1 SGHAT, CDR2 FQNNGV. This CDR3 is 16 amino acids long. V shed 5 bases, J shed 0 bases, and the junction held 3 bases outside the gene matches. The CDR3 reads CASSISGRASYNEQFF. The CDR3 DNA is TGTGCCAGCAGCATTAGCGGGAGGGCCTCCTACAATGAGCAGTTCTTC.

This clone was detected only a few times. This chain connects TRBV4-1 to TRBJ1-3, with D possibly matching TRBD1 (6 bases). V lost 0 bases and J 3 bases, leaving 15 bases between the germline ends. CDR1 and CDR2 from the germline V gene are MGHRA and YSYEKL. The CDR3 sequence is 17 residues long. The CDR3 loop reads CASSQEWGGGLGNTIYF. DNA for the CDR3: TGCGCCAGCAGCCAAGAGTGGGGCGGGGGCCTTGGAAACACCATATATTTT.

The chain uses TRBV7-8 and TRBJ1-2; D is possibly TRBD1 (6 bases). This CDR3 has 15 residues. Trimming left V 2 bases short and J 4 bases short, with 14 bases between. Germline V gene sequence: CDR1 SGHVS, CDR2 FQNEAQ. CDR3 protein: CASSLSQGLSYGYTF. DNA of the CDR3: TGTGCCAGCAGCTTATCTCAGGGGCTTAGCTATGGCTACACCTTC.

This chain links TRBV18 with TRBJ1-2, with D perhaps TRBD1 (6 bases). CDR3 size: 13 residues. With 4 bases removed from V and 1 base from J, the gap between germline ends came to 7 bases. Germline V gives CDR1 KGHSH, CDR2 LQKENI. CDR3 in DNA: TGTGCCAGCTCACTACAGGGTAACTATGGCTACACCTTC. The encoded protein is CASSLQGNYGYTF.

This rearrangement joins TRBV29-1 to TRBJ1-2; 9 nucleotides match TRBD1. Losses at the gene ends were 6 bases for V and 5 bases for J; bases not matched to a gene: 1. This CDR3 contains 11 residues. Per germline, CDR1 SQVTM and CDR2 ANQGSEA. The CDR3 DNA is TGCAGCGTAGGGACAGGGTATGGCTACACCTTC. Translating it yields CSVGTGYGYTF.

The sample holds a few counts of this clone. The CDR3 nucleotides read TGTGCCAGCAGTCCTACGGAGGTGGTTCAGCCCCAGCATTTT. Protein: CASSPTEVVQPQHF. The chain combines TRBV27 with TRBJ1-5; no firm D call. Germline CDR1 is MNHEY and CDR2 is SMNVEV (reference sequence). Trimming took 5 bases from V and 6 from J, leaving 14 bases between them. This CDR3 is 14 amino acids long.

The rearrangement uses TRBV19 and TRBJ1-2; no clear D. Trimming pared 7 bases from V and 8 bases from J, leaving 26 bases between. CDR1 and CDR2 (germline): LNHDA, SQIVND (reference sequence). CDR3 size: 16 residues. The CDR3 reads CASTPADYWFMGGYTF. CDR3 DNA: TGTGCCAGTACCCCGGCGGACTATTGGTTCATGGGGGGCTACACCTTC.

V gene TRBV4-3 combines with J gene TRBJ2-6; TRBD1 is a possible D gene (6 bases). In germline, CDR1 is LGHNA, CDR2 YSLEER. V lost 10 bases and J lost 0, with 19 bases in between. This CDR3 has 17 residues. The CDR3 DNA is TGCGCCAACCTAGCTGGGCAGGGGTCCTCTGGGGCCAACGTCCTGACTTTC. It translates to CANLAGQGSSGANVLTF.